This T cell receptor (beta chain) stems from a study of cytomegalovirus exposure and HLA in healthy donors. Study-wide results and caveats: Common viral pathogens seemed to be connected with several of the most significant clusters, according to a later analysis.

The CDR3 contains 13 residues. Germline CDR1 reads KGHSH; CDR2 reads LQKENI. Use of 60 Vbeta and 13 Jbeta primers characterized the PCR. Data came from immunoSEQ multiplex PCR; TCRdb stores just in-frame clones and leaves some out. The repertoire holds about 150,000 clones, with about 85% as singletons. For this clone: The antigen is undetermined. A read error may produce the germline difference seen at one junction end.

The sequence was obtained from a human donor in good health. The chain joins TRBV18 to TRBJ2-7; 7 nucleotides agree with TRBD1. The specimen was PBMCs. The CDR3 sequence is CASSPGQTYERYF. CDR3 nucleotides: TGTGCCAGCTCACCGGGACAGACCTACGAGCGGTACTTC.